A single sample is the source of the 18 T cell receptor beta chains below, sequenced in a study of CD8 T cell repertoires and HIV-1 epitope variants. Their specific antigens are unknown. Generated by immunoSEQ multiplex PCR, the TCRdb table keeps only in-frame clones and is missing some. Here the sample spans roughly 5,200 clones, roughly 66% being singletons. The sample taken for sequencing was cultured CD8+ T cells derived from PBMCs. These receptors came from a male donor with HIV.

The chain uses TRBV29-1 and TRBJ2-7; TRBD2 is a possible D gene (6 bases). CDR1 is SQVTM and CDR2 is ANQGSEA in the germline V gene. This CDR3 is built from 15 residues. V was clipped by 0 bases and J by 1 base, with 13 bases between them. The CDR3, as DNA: TGCAGCGTTGAAGATGCGTCCGGAGGGTCCTACGAGCAGTACTTC. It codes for CSVEDASGGSYEQYF.

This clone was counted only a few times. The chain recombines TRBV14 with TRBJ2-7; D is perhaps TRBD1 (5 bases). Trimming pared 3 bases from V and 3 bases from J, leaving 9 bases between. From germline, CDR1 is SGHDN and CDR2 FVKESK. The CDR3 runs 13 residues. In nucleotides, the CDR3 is TGTGCCAGCAGCCATTACCAGGGCTACGAGCAGTACTTC. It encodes CASSHYQGYEQYF. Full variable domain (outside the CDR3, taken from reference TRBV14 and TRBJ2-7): EAGVTQFPSHSVIEKGQTVTLRCDPISGHDNLYWYRRVMGKEIKFLLHFVKESKQDESGMPNNRFLAERTGGTYSTLKVQPAELEDSGVYFCASSHYQGYEQYFGPGTRLTVT.

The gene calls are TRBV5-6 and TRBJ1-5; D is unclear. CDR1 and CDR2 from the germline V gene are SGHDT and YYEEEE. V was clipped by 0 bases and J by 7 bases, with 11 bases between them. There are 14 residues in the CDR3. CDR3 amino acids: CASSLAEARQPQHF. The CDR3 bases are TGTGCCAGCAGCTTGGCCGAGGCCCGACAGCCCCAGCATTTT.

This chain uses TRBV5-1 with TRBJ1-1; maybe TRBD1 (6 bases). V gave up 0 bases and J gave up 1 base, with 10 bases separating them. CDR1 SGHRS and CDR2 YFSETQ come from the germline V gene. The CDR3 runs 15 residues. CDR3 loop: CASSLDLGANTEAFF. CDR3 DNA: TGCGCCAGCAGCTTGGATTTGGGGGCGAACACTGAAGCTTTCTTT.

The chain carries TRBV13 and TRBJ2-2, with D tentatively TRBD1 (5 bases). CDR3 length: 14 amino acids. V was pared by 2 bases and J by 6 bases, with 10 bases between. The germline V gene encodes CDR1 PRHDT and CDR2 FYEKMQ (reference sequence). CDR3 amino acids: CASSLQGTPGELFF. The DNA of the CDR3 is TGTGCCAGCAGCTTACAGGGTACCCCCGGGGAGCTGTTTTTT. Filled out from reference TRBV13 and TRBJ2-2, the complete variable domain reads AAGVIQSPRHLIKEKRETATLKCYPIPRHDTVYWYQQGPGQDPQFLISFYEKMQSDKGSIPDRFSAQQFSDYHSELNMSSLELGDSALYFCASSLQGTPGELFFGEGSRLTVL.

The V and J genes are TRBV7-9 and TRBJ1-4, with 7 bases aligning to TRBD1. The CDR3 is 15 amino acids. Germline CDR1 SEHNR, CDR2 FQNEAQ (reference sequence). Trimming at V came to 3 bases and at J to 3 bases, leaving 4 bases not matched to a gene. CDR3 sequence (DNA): TGTGCCAGCAGCTTTCCGGGACAGCCTAATGAAAAACTGTTTTTT. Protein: CASSFPGQPNEKLFF.

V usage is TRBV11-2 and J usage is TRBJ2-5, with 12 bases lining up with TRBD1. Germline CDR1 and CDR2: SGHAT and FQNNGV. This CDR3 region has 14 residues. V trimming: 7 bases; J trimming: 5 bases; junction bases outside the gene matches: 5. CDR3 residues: CASNQGQGAETQYF. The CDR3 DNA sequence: TGTGCCAGCAACCAGGGACAGGGGGCGGAGACCCAGTACTTC.

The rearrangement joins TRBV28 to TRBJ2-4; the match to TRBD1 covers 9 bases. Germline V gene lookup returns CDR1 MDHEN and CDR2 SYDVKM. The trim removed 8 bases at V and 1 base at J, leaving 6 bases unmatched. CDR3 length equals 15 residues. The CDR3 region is CASRTGELAKNIQYF. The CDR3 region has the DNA TGTGCCAGCCGGACAGGGGAACTGGCCAAAAACATTCAGTACTTC.

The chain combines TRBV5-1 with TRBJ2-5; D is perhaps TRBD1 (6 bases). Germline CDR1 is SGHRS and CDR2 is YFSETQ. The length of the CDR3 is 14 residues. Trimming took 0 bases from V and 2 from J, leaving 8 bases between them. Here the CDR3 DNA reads TGCGCCAGCAGCTTGGCCGGACAGCAAGAGACCCAGTACTTC. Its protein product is CASSLAGQQETQYF. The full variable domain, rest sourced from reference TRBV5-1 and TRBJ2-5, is KAGVTQTPRYLIKTRGQQVTLSCSPISGHRSVSWYQQTPGQGLQFLFEYFSETQRNKGNFPGRFSGRQFSNSRSEMNVSTLELGDSALYLCASSLAGQQETQYFGPGTRLLVL.

Written as DNA, the CDR3 is TGTGCCAGCAGCTTAGAGGCAGGGGGCAATGAAAAACTGTTTTTT. Translation gives CASSLEAGGNEKLFF. This rearrangement joins TRBV11-2 to TRBJ1-4; the match to TRBD1 covers 8 bases. The germline V gene has CDR1 SGHAT and CDR2 FQNNGV. The V gene end was trimmed by 0 bases and the J gene end by 5 bases; junction bases not matched to a gene: 2. This CDR3 spans 15 amino acids.

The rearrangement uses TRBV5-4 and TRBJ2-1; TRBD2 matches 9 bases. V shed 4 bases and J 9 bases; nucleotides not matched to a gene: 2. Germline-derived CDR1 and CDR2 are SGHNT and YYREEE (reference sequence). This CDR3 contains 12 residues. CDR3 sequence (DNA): TGTGCCAGCAGCCAAGCGGGGGGTGAGCAGTTCTTC. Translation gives CASSQAGGEQFF.

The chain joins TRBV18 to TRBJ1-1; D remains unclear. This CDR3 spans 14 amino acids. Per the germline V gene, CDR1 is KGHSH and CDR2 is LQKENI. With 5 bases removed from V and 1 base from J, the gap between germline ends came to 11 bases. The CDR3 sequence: CASSSGVPNTEAFF. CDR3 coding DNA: TGTGCCAGCTCATCAGGAGTTCCGAACACTGAAGCTTTCTTT.

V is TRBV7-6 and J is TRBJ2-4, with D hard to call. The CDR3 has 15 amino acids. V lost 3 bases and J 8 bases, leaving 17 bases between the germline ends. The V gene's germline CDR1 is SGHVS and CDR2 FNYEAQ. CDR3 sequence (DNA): TGTGCCAGCAGCTTGAGTGACTCAACAAAAGACATTCAGTACTTC. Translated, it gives CASSLSDSTKDIQYF.

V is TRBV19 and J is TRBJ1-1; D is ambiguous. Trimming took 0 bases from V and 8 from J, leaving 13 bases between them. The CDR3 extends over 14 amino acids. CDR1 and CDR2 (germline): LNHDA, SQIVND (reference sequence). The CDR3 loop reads CASSIDHLAGEAFF. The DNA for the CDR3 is TGTGCCAGTAGTATAGATCATCTAGCCGGGGAAGCTTTCTTT.

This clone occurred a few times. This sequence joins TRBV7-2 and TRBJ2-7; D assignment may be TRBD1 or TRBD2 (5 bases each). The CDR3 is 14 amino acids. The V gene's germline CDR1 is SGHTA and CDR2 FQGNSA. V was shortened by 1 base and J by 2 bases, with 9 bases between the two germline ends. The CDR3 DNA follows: TGTGCCAGCAGCTTAGTCGGGGCCACCTACGAGCAGTACTTC. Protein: CASSLVGATYEQYF.

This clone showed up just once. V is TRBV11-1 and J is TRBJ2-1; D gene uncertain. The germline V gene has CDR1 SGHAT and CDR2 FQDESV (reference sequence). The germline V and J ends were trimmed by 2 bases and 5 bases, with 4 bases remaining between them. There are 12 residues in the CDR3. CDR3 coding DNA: TGTGCCAGCAGCTTATTAGACAATGAGCAGTTCTTC. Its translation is CASSLLDNEQFF.

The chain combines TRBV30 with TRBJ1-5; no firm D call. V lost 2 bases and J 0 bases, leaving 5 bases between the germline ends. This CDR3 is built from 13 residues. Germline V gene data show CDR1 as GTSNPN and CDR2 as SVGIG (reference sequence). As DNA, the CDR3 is TGTGCCTGGAGTTTAGATAGCAATCAGCCCCAGCATTTT. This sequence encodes CAWSLDSNQPQHF. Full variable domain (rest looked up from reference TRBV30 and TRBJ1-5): SQTIHQWPATLVQPVGSPLSLECTVEGTSNPNLYWYRQAAGRGLQLLFYSVGIGQISSEVPQNLSASRPQDRQFILSSKKLLLSDSGFYLCAWSLDSNQPQHFGDGTRLSIL.

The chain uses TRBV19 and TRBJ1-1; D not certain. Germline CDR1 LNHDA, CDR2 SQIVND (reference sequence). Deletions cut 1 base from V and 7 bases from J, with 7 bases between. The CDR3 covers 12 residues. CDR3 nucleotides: TGTGCCAGTAGTATAGGGAGCATTGAAGCTTTCTTT. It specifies CASSIGSIEAFF.